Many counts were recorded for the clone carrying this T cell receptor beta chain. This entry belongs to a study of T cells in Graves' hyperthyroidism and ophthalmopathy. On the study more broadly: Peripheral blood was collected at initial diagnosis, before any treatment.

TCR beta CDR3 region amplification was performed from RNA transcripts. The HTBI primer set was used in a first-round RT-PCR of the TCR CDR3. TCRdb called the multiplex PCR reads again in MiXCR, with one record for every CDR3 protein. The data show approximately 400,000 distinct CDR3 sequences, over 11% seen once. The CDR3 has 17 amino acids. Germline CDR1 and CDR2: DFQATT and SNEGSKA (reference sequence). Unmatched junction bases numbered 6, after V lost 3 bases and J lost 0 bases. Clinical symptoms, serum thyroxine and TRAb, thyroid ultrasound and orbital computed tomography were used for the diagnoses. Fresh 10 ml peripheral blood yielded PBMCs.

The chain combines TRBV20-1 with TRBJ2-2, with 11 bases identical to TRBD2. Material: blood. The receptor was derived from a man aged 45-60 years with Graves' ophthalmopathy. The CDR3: CSARGTSGLANTGELFF. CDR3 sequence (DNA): TGCAGTGCTAGGGGGACTAGCGGCCTCGCGAACACCGGGGAGCTGTTTTTT.